A selection of T cell receptor beta chains follows, all from one sample in a study of T cell repertoires in cytomegalovirus infection. These TCRs' antigens remain unknown. One entry per CDR3 protein results from TCRdb running MiXCR on the reads. The sample comprises 200,000 or so distinct CDR3 sequences, about 38% of which are singletons, and approximately 60% rests with the top ten. The sample consisted of CD8+ T cells from cultured PBMCs, taken from culture after CMV antigen stimulation. The receptors were sampled from a human donor in good health (CMV status not recorded). Some clones in this sample may be carry-over from other donors' samples. Each CDR3 is given with its conserved first and last residue. Fields, in order: V gene, J gene, CDR3 protein.

v_gene: TRBV15; j_gene: TRBJ2-7; CDR3aa: CATSPRSMDRTLFGEQYF
v_gene: TRBV11-2; j_gene: TRBJ2-1; CDR3aa: CASSLTSGGRWAF
v_gene: TRBV7-2; j_gene: TRBJ1-5; CDR3aa: CASSLVSGGPQHF
v_gene: TRBV7-9; j_gene: TRBJ2-5; CDR3aa: CASSFEGLETQYF
v_gene: TRBV7-9; j_gene: TRBJ1-2; CDR3aa: CASSLVGQGGYGYTF
v_gene: TRBV7-9; j_gene: TRBJ2-2; CDR3aa: CASSPWDGSYTGELFF
v_gene: TRBV5-1; j_gene: TRBJ2-7; CDR3aa: CASSPRSSSYEQYF
v_gene: TRBV13; j_gene: TRBJ2-1; CDR3aa: CASSLWGDQYNEQFF
v_gene: TRBV11-2; j_gene: TRBJ1-4; CDR3aa: CASSPWDRAVNVGKLFF
v_gene: TRBV27; j_gene: TRBJ1-4; CDR3aa: CASSRLTGAVNPTANEKLFF
v_gene: TRBV5-5; j_gene: TRBJ1-2; CDR3aa: CASSLQRPGYTF
v_gene: TRBV29-1; j_gene: TRBJ2-3; CDR3aa: CSVGLLAGQGNPPTSGGTDTQYF
v_gene: TRBV12-3/TRBV12-4; j_gene: TRBJ2-1; CDR3aa: CASSLSAGMEQFF
v_gene: TRBV4-1; j_gene: TRBJ2-1; CDR3aa: CASSQAGGGGSWFGIDNEQFF
v_gene: TRBV11-3; j_gene: TRBJ2-1; CDR3aa: CASRPRQCSYNEQFF
v_gene: TRBV7-6; j_gene: TRBJ2-3; CDR3aa: CASSLPGLAATDTQYF
v_gene: TRBV7-4; j_gene: TRBJ2-1; CDR3aa: CASSLPLIGSKEQFF
v_gene: TRBV7-2; j_gene: TRBJ2-2; CDR3aa: CASSLTSGNTGELFF
v_gene: TRBV28; j_gene: TRBJ2-5; CDR3aa: CASSPPHQETQYF
v_gene: TRBV27; j_gene: TRBJ2-7; CDR3aa: CASSLAQTIPFYEQYF
v_gene: TRBV6-1; j_gene: TRBJ2-1; CDR3aa: CASTRVHMGSYNEQFF
v_gene: TRBV9; j_gene: TRBJ2-3; CDR3aa: CASSGWDLSTDTQYF
v_gene: TRBV7-6; j_gene: TRBJ2-2; CDR3aa: CASSLLALGGREITTGELFF
v_gene: TRBV6-1; j_gene: TRBJ2-1; CDR3aa: CASSEDLAGGYNEQLF
v_gene: TRBV4-1; j_gene: TRBJ2-1; CDR3aa: CASSQTPTSGKYNEQFF
v_gene: TRBV25-1; j_gene: TRBJ1-1; CDR3aa: CASSADRGFGVNTEAFF
v_gene: TRBV19; j_gene: TRBJ1-1; CDR3aa: CASTGQGRRNTEAFF
v_gene: TRBV7-4; j_gene: TRBJ1-4; CDR3aa: CASSSSRDSFDEKLFF
v_gene: TRBV20-1; j_gene: TRBJ2-6; CDR3aa: CSVASGAASSSGANVLTF
v_gene: TRBV28; j_gene: TRBJ2-5; CDR3aa: CASTPSDGEETQYF
v_gene: TRBV7-6; j_gene: TRBJ2-3; CDR3aa: CASSPRVNRHDTQYF
v_gene: TRBV12-5; j_gene: TRBJ1-5; CDR3aa: CASGFTGGAGQPQHF
v_gene: TRBV18; j_gene: TRBJ2-7; CDR3aa: CASSPSRARYEQYF
v_gene: TRBV6-1; j_gene: TRBJ2-1; CDR3aa: CASSDPNSYNEQFF
v_gene: TRBV7-8; j_gene: TRBJ2-7; CDR3aa: CASSPTGGLDEQYF
v_gene: TRBV7-2; j_gene: TRBJ2-7; CDR3aa: CASEGSTSYEQYF
v_gene: TRBV28; j_gene: TRBJ2-7; CDR3aa: CASSTGTPDEQYF
v_gene: TRBV4-1; j_gene: TRBJ1-2; CDR3aa: CASSQALGHEPYGYTF
v_gene: TRBV27; j_gene: TRBJ1-1; CDR3aa: CASSKGQESTEAFF
v_gene: TRBV12-3/TRBV12-4; j_gene: TRBJ2-1; CDR3aa: CASSLAGAGRRRDEQFF
v_gene: TRBV19; j_gene: TRBJ2-2; CDR3aa: CASSTYRSGQTYTGELFF
v_gene: TRBV7-8; j_gene: TRBJ2-3; CDR3aa: CASSHPSQGDRGTDTQYF